A single sample is the source of the 10 T cell receptor beta chains below, sequenced in a study of T cell responses to AZD1222 COVID-19 vaccine. The method was immunoSEQ multiplex PCR; TCRdb's version includes in-frame clones alone and lacks a portion of them. The sample comprises about 100,000 clones, just over 90% of which are singletons, and around 5.9% rests with the top ten. Specimen: peripheral blood, collected 28 days after the second AZD1222 dose. Receptors originate from an adult who received the AZD1222 COVID-19 vaccine.

V and J are TRBV5-8 and TRBJ1-6; D may be TRBD1 (5 bases). Germline loops: CDR1 SGHTS, CDR2 YDEGEE. V shed 4 bases and J shed 6 bases, with 11 bases lying between them. The CDR3 loop spans 14 amino acids. The CDR3 DNA follows: TGTGCCAGCAGCCCAGGACAAGTTAATTCACCCCTCCACTTT. Translating gives CASSPGQVNSPLHF.

This chain joins TRBV2 and TRBJ1-4; D ambiguous. CDR1 is SNHLY and CDR2 is FYNNEI in the germline V gene. The CDR3 extends over 14 amino acids. Trimming stripped 1 base from V and 7 bases from J, with 10 bases between. Here the CDR3 reads CASSEGEVAEKLFF. For the CDR3, the DNA is TGTGCCAGCAGTGAAGGGGAGGTGGCTGAAAAACTGTTTTTT.

J is TRBJ1-2 and V is TRBV10-3; weak D call: TRBD1 (5 bases). Germline V gene data show CDR1 as ENHRY and CDR2 as SYGVKD. The V end lost 3 bases, the J end lost 5 bases, and 10 bases lay between the germline ends. The CDR3 loop spans 13 amino acids. The CDR3 coding sequence is TGTGCCATCAGTGACGGGGGTGGGTATGGCTACACCTTC. It codes for CAISDGGGYGYTF.

The V and J genes are TRBV27 and TRBJ2-2; D is undetermined. Trimming pared 0 bases from V and 4 bases from J, leaving 3 bases between. Germline CDR1 and CDR2: MNHEY and SMNVEV (reference sequence). The CDR3 extends over 13 amino acids. CDR3: CASSLSRTGELFF. CDR3 DNA sequence: TGTGCCAGCAGTTTATCGCGCACCGGGGAGCTGTTTTTT.

This chain joins TRBV5-4 and TRBJ2-7; D is possibly TRBD1 (5 bases). Germline lookup yields CDR1 SGHNT and CDR2 YYREEE (reference sequence). CDR3 length: 13 amino acids. V lost 2 bases and J 1 base, leaving 7 bases between the germline ends. This CDR3 reads CASSFQGSYEQYF. In DNA, the CDR3 is TGTGCCAGCAGCTTCCAGGGATCCTACGAGCAGTACTTC. The full variable domain, in which reference TRBV5-4 and TRBJ2-7 provide the parts outside the CDR3, is ETGVTQSPTHLIKTRGQQVTLRCSSQSGHNTVSWYQQALGQGPQFIFQYYREEENGRGNFPPRFSGLQFPNYSSELNVNALELDDSALYLCASSFQGSYEQYFGPGTRLTVT.

This chain connects TRBV30 to TRBJ1-5; 9 nucleotides agree with TRBD1. Germline-derived CDR1 and CDR2 are GTSNPN and SVGIG (reference sequence). The CDR3 contains 15 residues. V was clipped by 0 bases and J by 4 bases; unmatched bases: 4. The CDR3 bases are TGTGCCTGGAGTGTACGGGGGACAGGGAATCAGCCCCAGCATTTT. This sequence encodes CAWSVRGTGNQPQHF.

The chain links TRBV4-1 to TRBJ2-3; D is possibly TRBD2 (7 bases). The CDR3 sequence is 17 residues long. The germline V and J ends were trimmed by 1 base and 1 base, with 15 bases remaining between them. Germline CDR1 reads MGHRA; CDR2 reads YSYEKL. The CDR3 nucleotides are TGCGCCAGCAGCCAAGTAGTAAGAGGGGGGGGCACAGATACGCAGTATTTT. This encodes CASSQVVRGGGTDTQYF.

This chain uses TRBV6-5 with TRBJ1-5; possibly TRBD1 for D (6 bases). This CDR3 is built from 13 residues. V shed 4 bases and J shed 6 bases, with 10 bases lying between them. CDR1 is MNHEY and CDR2 is SVGAGI in the germline V gene. CDR3 protein: CASSSQGSQPQHF. CDR3 sequence (DNA): TGTGCCAGCAGTTCCCAGGGGAGTCAGCCCCAGCATTTT.

V usage is TRBV14 and J usage is TRBJ1-1; D is ambiguous. CDR3 size: 15 residues. In germline, CDR1 is SGHDN, CDR2 FVKESK. V dropped 5 bases and J dropped 0 bases, with 13 bases sitting between them. The CDR3 coding sequence is TGTGCCAGCAGCTCTCACCTAGAAATGAACACTGAAGCTTTCTTT. Its protein is CASSSHLEMNTEAFF. Based on the CDR3 plus reference TRBV14 and TRBJ1-1, the full variable domain is EAGVTQFPSHSVIEKGQTVTLRCDPISGHDNLYWYRRVMGKEIKFLLHFVKESKQDESGMPNNRFLAERTGGTYSTLKVQPAELEDSGVYFCASSSHLEMNTEAFFGQGTRLTVV.

The chain recombines TRBV30 with TRBJ2-5; D gene uncertain. Between the trimmed V and J ends, which lost 1 base and 2 bases, there was a span of 8 bases. The germline V gene has CDR1 GTSNPN and CDR2 SVGIG (reference sequence). The CDR3 runs 13 residues. The CDR3 loop is CAWSGAEQETQYF. The DNA of the CDR3 is TGTGCCTGGAGTGGGGCGGAACAAGAGACCCAGTACTTC. The complete variable domain, with remaining parts taken from reference TRBV30 and TRBJ2-5, reads SQTIHQWPATLVQPVGSPLSLECTVEGTSNPNLYWYRQAAGRGLQLLFYSVGIGQISSEVPQNLSASRPQDRQFILSSKKLLLSDSGFYLCAWSGAEQETQYFGPGTRLLVL.